This T cell receptor beta chain was documented in a study of blood T cell repertoires in COVID-19. Method: immunoSEQ multiplex PCR; TCRdb's copy keeps in-frame clones and lacks some. Among roughly 210,000 clones listed, around 86% were seen once. This CDR3 is 14 amino acids long. Germline CDR1 is WSHSY and CDR2 is SAAADI. V gave up 10 bases and J gave up 1 base; unmatched junction bases: 7. What was sequenced was PBMCs or T cells enriched from blood (not recorded which). The sequence was collected from a young man in a cohort exposed to, infected with or recovered from COVID-19 (not recorded which). This chain links TRBV10-2 with TRBJ2-3; TRBD1 agrees at 8 bases. The CDR3 is CATRDRGGTDTQYF. The CDR3 bases are TGCGCCACCCGTGACAGGGGAGGCACAGATACGCAGTATTTT.